This entry describes one TCR beta chain. Its antigen is unknown. This sample is part of a study of vaccination and CD4 T cells after COVID-19. Looking at the study overall: Control cultures were given a CEFX pool, an HIV-1 Nef pool, or no peptide.

CDR1 is MDHEN, CDR2 SYDVKM, per germline. V lost 3 bases to trimming and J lost 2 bases; unmatched junction nucleotides: 1. The CDR3 consists of 14 residues. The treatment denotes: approximately 9-day PBMC culture with coronavirus spike peptide pools or control peptides (ViraFEST assay). T cells were expanded with peptide pools, and expanded clonotypes were identified by TCR sequencing. The assay that was used to sequence DNA from cultured CD4+ T cells was the Oncomine TCR Beta short-read assay. TCRdb passed the PCR reads through MiXCR, listing each CDR3 protein once. The data contain 7,500 to 9,500 distinct CDR3 sequences, 66% of them seen just once; the ten biggest clones take up around 20%.

The source is a human donor with COVID-19. Here the sequenced sample was cultured CD4+ T cells from blood, taken after SARS-CoV-2 vaccination. V is TRBV28 and J is TRBJ1-5; 7 nucleotides line up with TRBD1. The CDR3 nucleotides are TGTGCCAGCAGTTTGCAGGGGGGCAATCAGCCCCAGCATTTT. Its translation: CASSLQGGNQPQHF.